This T cell receptor beta chain was recovered during a study of OX40 agonist ivuxolimab in advanced cancers. Overall study: Patients treated during dose escalation were battling hepatocellular carcinoma, melanoma, renal cell or head and neck cancer. General study findings and limits: On average, CD8+ T cells had more expanded clones than CD4+. Low normalized T-cell clonal expansion was also seen in some nonresponders.

This clone showed up just a few times. The antigen remains unidentified. In germline, CDR1 is SGHNT, CDR2 YENEEA. After removal of 5 bases from V and 8 bases from J, the junction contained 7 bases not matched to a gene. CDR3 length: 14 amino acids. TCRdb's table, derived via immunoSEQ multiplex PCR, lists solely in-frame clones and lacks some. The sample shows around 63,000 clones, approximately 80% of them seen only once. The material sequenced was CD4+ or CD8+ T cells sorted from blood, taken in a trial of the OX40 agonist ivuxolimab. The chain recombines TRBV11-3 with TRBJ2-1; 9 bases map to TRBD2. The sequence came from an adult with an advanced solid tumor such as melanoma, head and neck, liver or kidney cancer. The DNA of the CDR3 is TGTGCCAGCAGCCCCCCGGGACTAGCCCATGAGCAGTTCTTC. Protein: CASSPPGLAHEQFF.